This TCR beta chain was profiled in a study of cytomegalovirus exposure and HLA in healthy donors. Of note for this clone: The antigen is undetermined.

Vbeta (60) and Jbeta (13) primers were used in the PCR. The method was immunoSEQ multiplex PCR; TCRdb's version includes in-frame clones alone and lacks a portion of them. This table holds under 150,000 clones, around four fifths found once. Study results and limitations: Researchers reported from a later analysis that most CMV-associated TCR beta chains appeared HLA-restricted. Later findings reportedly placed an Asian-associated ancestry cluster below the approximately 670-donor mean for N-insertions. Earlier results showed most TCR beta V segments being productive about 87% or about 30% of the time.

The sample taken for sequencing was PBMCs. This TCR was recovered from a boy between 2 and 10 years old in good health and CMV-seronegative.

The CDR3 sequence: CASRNRGADTQYF. Here the CDR3 DNA reads TGTGCCAGCCGAAATAGGGGCGCAGATACGCAGTATTTT. This chain joins TRBV25-1 and TRBJ2-3; D possibly corresponds to TRBD1 (5 bases). CDR1 and CDR2 (germline): MGHDK, SYGVNS. V dropped 8 bases and J dropped 4 bases, with 13 bases sitting between them. The CDR3 totals 13 residues.